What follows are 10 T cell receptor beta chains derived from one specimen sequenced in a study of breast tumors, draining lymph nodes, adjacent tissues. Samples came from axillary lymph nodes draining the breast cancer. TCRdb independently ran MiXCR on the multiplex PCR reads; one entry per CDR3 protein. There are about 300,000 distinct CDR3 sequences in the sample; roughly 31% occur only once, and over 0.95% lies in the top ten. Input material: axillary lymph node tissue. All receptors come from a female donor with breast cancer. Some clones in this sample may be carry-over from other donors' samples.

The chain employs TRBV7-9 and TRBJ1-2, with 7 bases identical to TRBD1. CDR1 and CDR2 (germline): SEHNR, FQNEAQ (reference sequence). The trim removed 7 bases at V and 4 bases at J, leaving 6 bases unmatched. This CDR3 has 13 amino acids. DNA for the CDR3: TGTGCCAGCACCCCCGGGACAGCCTATGGCTACACCTTC. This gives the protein CASTPGTAYGYTF.

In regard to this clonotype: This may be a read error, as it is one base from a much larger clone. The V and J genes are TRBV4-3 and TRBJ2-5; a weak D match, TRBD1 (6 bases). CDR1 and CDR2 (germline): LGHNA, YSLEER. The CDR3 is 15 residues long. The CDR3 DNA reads TGCGCCAGCAGGCAAGTTTCAGGGGATGGGGAGACCCAGTACTTC. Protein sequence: CASRQVSGDGETQYF.

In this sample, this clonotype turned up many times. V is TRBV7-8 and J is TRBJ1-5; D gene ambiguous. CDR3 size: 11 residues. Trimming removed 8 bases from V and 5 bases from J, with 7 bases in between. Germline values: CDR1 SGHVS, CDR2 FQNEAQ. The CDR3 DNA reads TGTGCCAGCCCCCGCGATCAGCCCCAGCATTTT. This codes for CASPRDQPQHF.

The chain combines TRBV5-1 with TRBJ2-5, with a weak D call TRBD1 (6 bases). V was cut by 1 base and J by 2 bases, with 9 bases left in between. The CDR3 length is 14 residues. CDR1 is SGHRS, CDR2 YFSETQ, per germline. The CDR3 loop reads CASSLSQGQETQYF. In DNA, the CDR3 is TGCGCCAGCAGCTTGTCCCAGGGGCAAGAGACCCAGTACTTC.

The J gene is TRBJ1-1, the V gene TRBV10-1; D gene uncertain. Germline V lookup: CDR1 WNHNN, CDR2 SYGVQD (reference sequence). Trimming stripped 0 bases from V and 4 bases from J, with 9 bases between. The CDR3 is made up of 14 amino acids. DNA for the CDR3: TGCGCCAGCAGTGAGTCGGAGCCGAGCACTGAAGCTTTCTTT. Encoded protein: CASSESEPSTEAFF.

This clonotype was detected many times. The CDR3 here is CSARAGTYGYTF. The CDR3 DNA follows: TGCAGTGCTAGGGCTGGAACCTATGGCTACACCTTC. The chain joins TRBV20-1 to TRBJ1-2; D not resolved. Germline CDR1 is DFQATT and CDR2 is SNEGSKA (reference sequence). V lost 3 bases to trimming and J lost 4 bases, with 9 bases between them. The CDR3 is 12 amino acids.

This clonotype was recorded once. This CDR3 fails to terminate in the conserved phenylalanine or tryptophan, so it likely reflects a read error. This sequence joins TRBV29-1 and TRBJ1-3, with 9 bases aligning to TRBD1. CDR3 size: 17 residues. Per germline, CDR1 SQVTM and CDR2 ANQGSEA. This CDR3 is CNVDRLPTGGPGNTIYL. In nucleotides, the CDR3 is TGCAACGTTGATAGGCTACCCACAGGGGGCCCTGGAAACACCATATATCTT.

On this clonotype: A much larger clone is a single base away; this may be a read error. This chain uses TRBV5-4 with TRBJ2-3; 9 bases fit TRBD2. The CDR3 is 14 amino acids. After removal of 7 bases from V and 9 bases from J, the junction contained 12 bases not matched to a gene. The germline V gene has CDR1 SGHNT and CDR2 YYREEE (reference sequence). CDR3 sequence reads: CASLSEGRGGTQYF. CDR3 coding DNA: TGTGCCAGCCTGAGTGAGGGGCGGGGGGGGACGCAGTATTTT. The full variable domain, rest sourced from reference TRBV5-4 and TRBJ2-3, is ETGVTQSPTHLIKTRGQQVTLRCSSQSGHNTVSWYQQALGQGPQFIFQYYREEENGRGNFPPRFSGLQFPNYSSELNVNALELDDSALYLCASLSEGRGGTQYFGPGTRLTVL.

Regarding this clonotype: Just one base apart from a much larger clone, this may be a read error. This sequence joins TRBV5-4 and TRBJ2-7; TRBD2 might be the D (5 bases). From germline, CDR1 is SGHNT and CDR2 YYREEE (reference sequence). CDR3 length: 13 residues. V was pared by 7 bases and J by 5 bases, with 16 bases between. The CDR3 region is CASGPSAAHEQYF. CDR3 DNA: TGTGCCAGCGGCCCCTCAGCGGCCCACGAGCAGTACTTC.

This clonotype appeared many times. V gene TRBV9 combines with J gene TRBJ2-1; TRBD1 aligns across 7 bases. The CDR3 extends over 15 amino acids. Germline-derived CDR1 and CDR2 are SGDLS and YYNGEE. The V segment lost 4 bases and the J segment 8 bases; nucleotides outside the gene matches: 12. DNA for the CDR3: TGTGCCAGCAGCCTTCGACAGGGAAGGAGCGATGAGCAGTTCTTC. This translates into CASSLRQGRSDEQFF.